The 14 T cell receptor beta chains below all came from one sample that was sequenced in a study of prognosis after radiotherapy for stage I lung cancer. Genomic DNA yielded TCR beta CDR3, amplified by two-round multiplex PCR. Round-one PCR had primers specific to each TRBV and TRBJ gene. One entry per CDR3 protein, called by TCRdb with MiXCR from the multiplex PCR reads. This sample has fewer than 40,000 distinct CDR3 sequences, with over 40% found just once. Sequenced material: PBMCs, taken before or after stereotactic body radiation therapy (not recorded which). The origin of the receptors is a donor over 45 with non-small cell lung cancer.

Worth noting for this clonotype: The junction and the germline gene differ at one end; a read error may be behind it. The chain uses TRBV29-1 and TRBJ2-4; 9 nucleotides match TRBD1. The CDR3 loop spans 14 amino acids. Germline V gene lookup returns CDR1 SQVTM and CDR2 ANQGSEA. This CDR3 is CSFEDGTGRDIQYF. The CDR3 nucleotides read TGCAGCTTTGAAGATGGGACAGGGCGCGACATTCAGTACTTC.

This clonotype is deemed medium-sized. The gene calls are TRBV6-1 and TRBJ2-7; the match to TRBD1 covers 9 bases. The CDR3 is 14 residues long. J was trimmed by 1 base and V by 10 bases; bases with no gene match: 8. CDR1 and CDR2 from the germline V gene are MNHNS and SASEGT. The CDR3 loop reads CATTQDRGSYEQYF. CDR3 DNA sequence: TGTGCCACTACTCAGGACAGGGGTTCCTACGAGCAGTACTTC.

As concerns this clonotype: This sequence may be a read error, since a much larger clone differs from it by one base. The chain recombines TRBV3-1 with TRBJ2-1, with D unresolved. From germline, CDR1 is LGHDT and CDR2 YNNKEL (reference sequence). There are 12 residues in the CDR3. The CDR3 region has the DNA TGTGCCAGCAACCAAGTATCGGATGAGCAGTTCTTC. This encodes CASNQVSDEQFF.

The V call is TRBV20-1, the J call TRBJ2-7; D not certain. Trimming stripped 3 bases from V and 3 bases from J, with 12 bases between. The CDR3 spans 13 residues. Germline loops: CDR1 DFQATT, CDR2 SNEGSKA (reference sequence). Written as DNA, the CDR3 is TGCAGTGCTAGTTCACCGACGTACTACGAGCAGTACTTC. The encoded protein is CSASSPTYYEQYF.

By proportion, this clonotype is medium-sized. V gene TRBV6-1 combines with J gene TRBJ2-7, with 9 bases lining up with TRBD1. The germline gives CDR1 MNHNS, CDR2 SASEGT. The ends lost 6 bases at V and 6 bases at J; junction bases unmatched: 9. The CDR3 totals 14 residues. CDR3: CASSQTGGSGEQYF. The DNA for the CDR3 is TGTGCCAGCAGCCAGACAGGGGGTTCGGGCGAGCAGTACTTC.

The chain employs TRBV12-3 or TRBV12-4 and TRBJ2-2; TRBD1 matches at 8 bases. V lost 6 bases and J lost 9; bases outside the gene matches: 12. The CDR3 consists of 15 residues. The CDR3 here is CASRDQTGDSRELFF. The DNA for the CDR3 is TGTGCCAGCAGGGACCAGACAGGGGATTCTCGGGAGCTGTTTTTT.

The CDR3 spells CASGTPTGHRSSYNEQFF. The CDR3 DNA is TGTGCCAGCGGAACACCCACGGGACACCGAAGCTCCTACAATGAGCAGTTCTTC. This sequence joins TRBV28 and TRBJ2-1; tentative D call: TRBD1 (6 bases). V shed 8 bases and J shed 0 bases, with 23 bases lying between them. The germline V gene has CDR1 MDHEN and CDR2 SYDVKM. The CDR3 contains 18 residues.

The sample holds many counts of this clonotype. The gene calls are TRBV20-1 and TRBJ2-3; 8 bases line up with TRBD2. CDR1 is DFQATT and CDR2 is SNEGSKA in the germline V gene (reference sequence). This CDR3 has 15 amino acids. J lost 4 bases, V lost 3 bases, and 9 bases had no gene match. The CDR3 protein is CSASRFSGGADTQYF. The CDR3 DNA reads as TGCAGTGCTAGTCGGTTCAGCGGGGGCGCAGATACGCAGTATTTT.

At least ten counts were recorded for this clonotype. The chain combines TRBV6-5 with TRBJ1-4, with 8 bases aligning to TRBD1. V lost 4 bases and J lost 4; bases outside the gene matches: 2. The CDR3 consists of 14 residues. CDR1 is MNHEY, CDR2 SVGAGI, per germline. The CDR3 bases are TGTGCCAGCAGTTGGGGACAGGATAATGAAAAACTGTTTTTT. Amino acids: CASSWGQDNEKLFF.

This clonotype counts as medium-sized. The rearrangement links TRBV6-1 to TRBJ2-3, with 8 bases lining up with TRBD1. Germline V lookup: CDR1 MNHNS, CDR2 SASEGT. Unmatched junction bases numbered 5, after V lost 6 bases and J lost 6 bases. The CDR3 extends over 13 amino acids. The CDR3 DNA follows: TGTGCCAGCAGAGGACAGGGTCGGGATACGCAGTATTTT. It encodes CASRGQGRDTQYF.

In regard to this clonotype: One base separates it from a far larger clone, so it is likely a read error. V and J are TRBV6-9 and TRBJ2-6; D possibly corresponds to TRBD2 (5 bases). The CDR3 spans 17 residues. V lost 3 bases, J lost 0 bases, and 12 bases lay in between. Looked up from germline, CDR1 is MNHGY and CDR2 is SVAAGI. The CDR3 DNA reads TGTGCCAGCAGTTACCAAGCGGTCGCCTCTGGGGCCAACGTCCTGACTTTC. This encodes CASSYQAVASGANVLTF.

In this sample, this clonotype turned up many times. The chain links TRBV19 to TRBJ2-7; D is undetermined. Trimming took off 8 bases at V and 3 bases at J, with 11 bases between the two ends. CDR3 length: 12 residues. CDR1 LNHDA and CDR2 SQIVND come from the germline V gene (reference sequence). This CDR3 reads CASSSEYYEQYF. CDR3 nucleotide sequence: TGTGCCAGTTCCTCAGAGTACTACGAGCAGTACTTC.

The chain employs TRBV12-3 or TRBV12-4 and TRBJ2-7; D remains unclear. The ends were cut back, 5 bases at V and 6 bases at J, with 14 bases in the middle. This CDR3 comprises 13 residues. The CDR3 bases are TGTGCCAGCAGTCTTGGTCACTTCTCCGAGCAGTACTTC. Amino acids: CASSLGHFSEQYF.

There are many counts of this clonotype. The chain employs TRBV30 and TRBJ2-7; the match to TRBD1 covers 9 bases. V lost 4 bases and J lost 4; bases outside the gene matches: 5. CDR1 and CDR2 from the germline V gene are GTSNPN and SVGIG (reference sequence). The CDR3 loop spans 13 amino acids. CDR3 coding DNA: TGTGCCTGGACACAGGGGGCTGAATACGAGCAGTACTTC. This gives the protein CAWTQGAEYEQYF.